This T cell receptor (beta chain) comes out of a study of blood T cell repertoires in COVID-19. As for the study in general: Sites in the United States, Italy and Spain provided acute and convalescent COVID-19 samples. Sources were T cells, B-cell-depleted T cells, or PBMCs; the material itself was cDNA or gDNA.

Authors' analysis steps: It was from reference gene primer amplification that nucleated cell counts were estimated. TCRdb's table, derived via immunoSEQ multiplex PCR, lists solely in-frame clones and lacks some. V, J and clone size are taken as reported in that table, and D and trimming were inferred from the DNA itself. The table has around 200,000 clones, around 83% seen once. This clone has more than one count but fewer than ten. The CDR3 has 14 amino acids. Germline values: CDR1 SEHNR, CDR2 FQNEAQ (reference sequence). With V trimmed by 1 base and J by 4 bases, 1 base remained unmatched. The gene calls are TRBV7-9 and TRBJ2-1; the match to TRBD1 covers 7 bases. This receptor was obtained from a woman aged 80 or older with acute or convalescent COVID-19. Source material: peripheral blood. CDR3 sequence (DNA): TGTGCCAGCAGCTTAGAGGGACAGTACAATGAGCAGTTCTTC. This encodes CASSLEGQYNEQFF.